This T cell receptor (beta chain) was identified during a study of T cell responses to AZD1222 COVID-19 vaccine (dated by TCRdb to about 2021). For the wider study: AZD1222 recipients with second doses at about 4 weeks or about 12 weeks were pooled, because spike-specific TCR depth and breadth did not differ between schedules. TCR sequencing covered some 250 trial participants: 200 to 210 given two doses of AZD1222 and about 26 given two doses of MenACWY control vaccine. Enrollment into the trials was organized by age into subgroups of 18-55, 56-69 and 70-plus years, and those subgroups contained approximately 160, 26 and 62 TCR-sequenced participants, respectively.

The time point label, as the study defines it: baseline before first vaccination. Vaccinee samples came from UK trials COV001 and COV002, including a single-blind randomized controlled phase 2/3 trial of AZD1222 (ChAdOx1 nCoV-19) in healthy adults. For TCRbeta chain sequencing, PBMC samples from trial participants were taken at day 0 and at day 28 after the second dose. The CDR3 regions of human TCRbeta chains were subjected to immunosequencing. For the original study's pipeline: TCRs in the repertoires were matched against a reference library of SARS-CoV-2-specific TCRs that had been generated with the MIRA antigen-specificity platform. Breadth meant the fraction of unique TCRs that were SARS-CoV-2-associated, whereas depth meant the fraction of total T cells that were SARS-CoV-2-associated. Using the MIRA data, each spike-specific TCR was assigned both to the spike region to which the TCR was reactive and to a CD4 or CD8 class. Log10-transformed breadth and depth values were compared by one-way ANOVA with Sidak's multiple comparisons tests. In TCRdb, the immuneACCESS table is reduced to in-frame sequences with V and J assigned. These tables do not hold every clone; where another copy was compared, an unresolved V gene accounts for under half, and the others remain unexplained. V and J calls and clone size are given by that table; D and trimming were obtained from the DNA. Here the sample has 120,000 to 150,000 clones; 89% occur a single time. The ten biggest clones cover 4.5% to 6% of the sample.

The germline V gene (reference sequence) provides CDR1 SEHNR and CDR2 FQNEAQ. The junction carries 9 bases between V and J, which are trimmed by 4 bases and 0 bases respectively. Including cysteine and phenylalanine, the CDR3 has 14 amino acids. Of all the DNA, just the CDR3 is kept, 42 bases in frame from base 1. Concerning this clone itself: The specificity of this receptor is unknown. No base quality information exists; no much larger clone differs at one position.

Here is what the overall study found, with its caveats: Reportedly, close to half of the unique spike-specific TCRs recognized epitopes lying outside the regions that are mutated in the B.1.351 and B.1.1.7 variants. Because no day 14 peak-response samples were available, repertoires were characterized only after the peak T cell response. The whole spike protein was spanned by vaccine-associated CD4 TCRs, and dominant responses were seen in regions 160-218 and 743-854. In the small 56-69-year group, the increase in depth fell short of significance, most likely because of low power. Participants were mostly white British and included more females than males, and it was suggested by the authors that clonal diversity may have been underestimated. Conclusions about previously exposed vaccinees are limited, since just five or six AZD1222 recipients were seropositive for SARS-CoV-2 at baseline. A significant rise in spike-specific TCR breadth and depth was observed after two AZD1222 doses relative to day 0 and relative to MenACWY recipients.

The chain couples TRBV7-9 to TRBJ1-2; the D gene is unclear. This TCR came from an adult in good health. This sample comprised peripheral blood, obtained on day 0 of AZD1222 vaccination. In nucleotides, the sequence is TGTGCCAGCAGCTCCTACCCAGCTAACTATGGCTACACCTTC. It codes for CASSSYPANYGYTF.